The clone carrying this TCR beta chain was picked up a small number of times. This entry is derived from a study of patients and donors after allogeneic stem cell transplantation. The germline gives CDR1 SEHNR, CDR2 FQNEAQ (reference sequence). Trimming stripped 6 bases from V and 4 bases from J, with 4 bases between. CDR3 length: 11 residues. From the RT-PCR reads, TCRdb called clonotypes with MiXCR, one entry per CDR3 protein. The data contain about 960,000 distinct CDR3 sequences, more than 15% of them seen just once; the ten biggest clones take up roughly 6%. The rearrangement links TRBV7-9 to TRBJ2-1; D ambiguous. The receptor was isolated from a human donor who was either an allogeneic HSCT recipient or a stem cell or donor lymphocyte infusion donor (not recorded which). It is not recorded whose cells these are; they may come from a transplant donor. The sample comprised blood, either unsorted or a sorted T cell fraction (not recorded which). The CDR3 sequence: CASRWYNEQFF. The CDR3 region has the DNA TGTGCCAGCAGGTGGTACAATGAGCAGTTCTTC.